This TCR beta chain was observed in a study of blood T cell repertoires in COVID-19. Study as a whole: Acute and convalescent COVID-19 samples came from the United States, Italy and Spain. PBMCs, B-cell-depleted T cells, or T cells were the source of the cDNA or gDNA that made up the material.

In this sample, this clone turned up a few times. This CDR3 has 17 amino acids. Trimming cost V 6 bases and J 4 bases; bases outside gene matches: 16. CDR1 is SGHNT, CDR2 YYREEE, per germline (reference sequence). In the original analysis: Researchers report that nucleated cell counts were estimated from reference gene primer amplification. The table came from immunoSEQ multiplex PCR; TCRdb's copy has only in-frame clones and leaves some out. V and J calls and clone size are those listed in that table; D and trimming were worked out from the DNA. The sample records around 120,000 clones, roughly 80% being singletons.

The sequence came from a man aged 65-85 years with acute or convalescent COVID-19. Source material: peripheral blood. The chain is built from TRBV5-4 and TRBJ1-1; TRBD1 aligns across 9 bases. The CDR3 DNA is TGTGCCAGCACCGATGTCCGGGGACAGGGAAGCGGCACTGAAGCTTTCTTT. This sequence encodes CASTDVRGQGSGTEAFF.